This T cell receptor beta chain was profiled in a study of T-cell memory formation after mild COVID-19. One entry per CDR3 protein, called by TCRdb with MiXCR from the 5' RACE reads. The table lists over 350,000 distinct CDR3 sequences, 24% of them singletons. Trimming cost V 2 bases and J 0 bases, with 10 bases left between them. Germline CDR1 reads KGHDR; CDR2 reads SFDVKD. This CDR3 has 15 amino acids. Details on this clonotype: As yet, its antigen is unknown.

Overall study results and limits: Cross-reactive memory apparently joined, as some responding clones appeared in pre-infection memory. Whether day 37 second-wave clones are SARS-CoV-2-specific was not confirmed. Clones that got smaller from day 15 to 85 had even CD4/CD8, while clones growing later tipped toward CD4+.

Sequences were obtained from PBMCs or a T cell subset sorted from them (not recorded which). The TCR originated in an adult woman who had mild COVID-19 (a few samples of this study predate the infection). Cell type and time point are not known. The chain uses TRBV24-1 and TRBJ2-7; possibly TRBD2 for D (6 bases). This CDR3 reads CATSDSAGGSYEQYF. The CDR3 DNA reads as TGTGCCACCAGTGATTCTGCCGGGGGCTCCTACGAGCAGTACTTC.